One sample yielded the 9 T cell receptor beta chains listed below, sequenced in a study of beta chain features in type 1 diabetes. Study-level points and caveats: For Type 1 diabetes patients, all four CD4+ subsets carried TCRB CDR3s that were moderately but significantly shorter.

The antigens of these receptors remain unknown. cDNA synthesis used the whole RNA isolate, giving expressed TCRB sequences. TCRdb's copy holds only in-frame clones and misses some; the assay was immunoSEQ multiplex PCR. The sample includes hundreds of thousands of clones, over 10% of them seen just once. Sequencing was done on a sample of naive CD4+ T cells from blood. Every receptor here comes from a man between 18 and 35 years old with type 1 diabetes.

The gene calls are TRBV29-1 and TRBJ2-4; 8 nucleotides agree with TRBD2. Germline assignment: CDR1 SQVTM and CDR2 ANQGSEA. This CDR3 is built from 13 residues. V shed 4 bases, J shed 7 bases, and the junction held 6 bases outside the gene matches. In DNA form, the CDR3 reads TGCAGCGTTGCTCCGGGGGGGCTGAACATTCAGTACTTC. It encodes CSVAPGGLNIQYF.

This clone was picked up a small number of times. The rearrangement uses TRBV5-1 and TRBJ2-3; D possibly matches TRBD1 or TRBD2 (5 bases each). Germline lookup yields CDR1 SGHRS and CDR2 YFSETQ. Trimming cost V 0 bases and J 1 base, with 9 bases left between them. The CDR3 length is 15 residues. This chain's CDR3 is CASSLAQEGTDTQYF. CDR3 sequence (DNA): TGCGCCAGCAGCTTGGCACAGGAGGGCACAGATACGCAGTATTTT.

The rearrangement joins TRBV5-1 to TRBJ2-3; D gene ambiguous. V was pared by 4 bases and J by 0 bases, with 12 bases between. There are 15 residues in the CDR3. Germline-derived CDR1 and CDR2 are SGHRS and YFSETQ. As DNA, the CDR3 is TGCGCCAGCAGCACGGTCCGAACTAGCACAGATACGCAGTATTTT. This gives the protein CASSTVRTSTDTQYF.

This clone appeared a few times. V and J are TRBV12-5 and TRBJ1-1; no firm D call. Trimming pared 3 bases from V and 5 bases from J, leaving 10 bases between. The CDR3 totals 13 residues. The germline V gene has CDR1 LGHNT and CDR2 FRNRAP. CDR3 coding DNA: TGTGCTAGTGGTTTAGGGCCGCGGACTGAAGCTTTCTTT. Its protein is CASGLGPRTEAFF.

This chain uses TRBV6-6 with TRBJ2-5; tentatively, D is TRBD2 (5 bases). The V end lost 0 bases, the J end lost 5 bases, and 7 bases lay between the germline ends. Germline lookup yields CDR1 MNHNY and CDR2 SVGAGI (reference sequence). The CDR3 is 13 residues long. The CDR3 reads CASSYSRAETQYF. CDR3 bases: TGTGCCAGCAGTTACTCGCGGGCTGAGACCCAGTACTTC.

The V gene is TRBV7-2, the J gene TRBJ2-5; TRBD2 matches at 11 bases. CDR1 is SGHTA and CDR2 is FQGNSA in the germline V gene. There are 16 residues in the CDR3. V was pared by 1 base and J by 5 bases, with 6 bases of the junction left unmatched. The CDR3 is CASSLGRTSGQETQYF. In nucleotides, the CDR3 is TGTGCCAGCAGCTTAGGCAGGACTAGCGGGCAGGAGACCCAGTACTTC. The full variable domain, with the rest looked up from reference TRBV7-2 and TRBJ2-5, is GAGVSQSPSNKVTEKGKDVELRCDPISGHTALYWYRQSLGQGLEFLIYFQGNSAPDKSGLPSDRFSAERTGGSVSTLTIQRTQQEDSAVYLCASSLGRTSGQETQYFGPGTRLLVL.

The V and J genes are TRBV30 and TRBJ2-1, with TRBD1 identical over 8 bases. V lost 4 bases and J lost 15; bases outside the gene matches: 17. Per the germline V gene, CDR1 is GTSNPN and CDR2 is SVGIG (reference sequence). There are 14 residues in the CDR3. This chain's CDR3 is CAWKQQGERTGGFF. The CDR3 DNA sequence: TGTGCCTGGAAACAACAGGGGGAAAGGACAGGCGGGTTCTTC.

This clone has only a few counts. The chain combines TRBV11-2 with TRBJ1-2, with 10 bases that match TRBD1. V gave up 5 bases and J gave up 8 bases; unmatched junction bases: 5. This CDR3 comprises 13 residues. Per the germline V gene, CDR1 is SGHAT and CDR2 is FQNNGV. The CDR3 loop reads CASSLGQGEGYTF. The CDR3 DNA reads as TGTGCCAGCAGCCTAGGACAGGGGGAGGGCTACACCTTC.

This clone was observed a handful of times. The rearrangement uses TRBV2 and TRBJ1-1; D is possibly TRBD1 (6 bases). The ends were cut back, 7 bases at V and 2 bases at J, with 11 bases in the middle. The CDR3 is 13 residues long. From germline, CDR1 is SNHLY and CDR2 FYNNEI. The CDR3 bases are TGTGCCAGCAAATCGGGGGCAAACACTGAAGCTTTCTTT. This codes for CASKSGANTEAFF. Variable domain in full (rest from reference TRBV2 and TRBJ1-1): EPEVTQTPSHQVTQMGQEVILRCVPISNHLYFYWYRQILGQKVEFLVSFYNNEISEKSEIFDDQFSVERPDGSNFTLKIRSTKLEDSAMYFCASKSGANTEAFFGQGTRLTVV.